The 8 T cell receptor beta chains presented below share a single source sample, sequenced in a study of shared clonotypes between healthy human individuals. Using immunoSEQ multiplex PCR, the repertoire was profiled, and TCRdb retains in-frame clones only, with some absent. The sample consists of a few million clones, around nine tenths of them appearing once. Source material: naive CD4+ T cells sorted from blood. The subset here: CD45RA+ positively selected. The receptors shown here come from a man younger than 35 in good health.

The J gene is TRBJ1-1, the V gene TRBV30; D gene unclear. This CDR3 is built from 15 residues. In germline, CDR1 is GTSNPN, CDR2 SVGIG (reference sequence). V lost 1 base and J lost 1, with 13 bases in between. CDR3 in amino acids: CAWSAPWLTNTEAFF. The DNA for the CDR3 is TGTGCCTGGAGTGCCCCCTGGCTGACGAACACTGAAGCTTTCTTT.

With regard to this clone: The sample holds other DNA sequences that translate to the same CDR3. The chain combines TRBV10-3 with TRBJ1-3, with 10 bases matching TRBD1. This CDR3 has 15 amino acids. V trimming: 2 bases; J trimming: 2 bases; junction bases outside the gene matches: 0. Per germline, CDR1 ENHRY and CDR2 SYGVKD. The CDR3 DNA is TGTGCCATCAGTGAGGACAGGGGGCCTGGAAACACCATATATTTT. This codes for CAISEDRGPGNTIYF.

This clone was recorded once. V gene TRBV2 combines with J gene TRBJ2-7, with D perhaps matching TRBD1 (6 bases). V lost 7 bases and J 7 bases, leaving 14 bases between the germline ends. The CDR3 runs 12 residues. The V gene's germline CDR1 is SNHLY and CDR2 FYNNEI. In nucleotides, the CDR3 is TGTGCCAGCAACCGGGACATCTGGGAGCAGTACTTC. This sequence encodes CASNRDIWEQYF.

The rearrangement joins TRBV5-1 to TRBJ2-5; D is possibly TRBD1 (6 bases). This CDR3 contains 15 residues. Trimming cost V 2 bases and J 4 bases, with 15 bases left between them. Germline CDR1 is SGHRS and CDR2 is YFSETQ. The CDR3 sequence is CASSLSSGVIETQYF. CDR3 in DNA: TGCGCCAGCAGCTTATCGTCAGGGGTAATAGAGACCCAGTACTTC.

Concerning this clone itself: Other DNA sequences from this sample encode an identical CDR3 as well. This chain uses TRBV14 with TRBJ2-3, with D uncertain. CDR1 and CDR2 (germline): SGHDN, FVKESK. Trimming took off 4 bases at V and 1 base at J, with 6 bases between the two ends. The CDR3 sequence is 13 residues long. For the CDR3, the DNA is TGTGCCAGCAGCCTCGCGGGCACAGATACGCAGTATTTT. Encoded protein: CASSLAGTDTQYF.

J is TRBJ2-7 and V is TRBV7-2; 8 nucleotides match TRBD1. The germline V gene has CDR1 SGHTA and CDR2 FQGNSA. The length of the CDR3 is 14 residues. The V gene end was trimmed by 5 bases and the J gene end by 5 bases; junction bases not matched to a gene: 8. CDR3 nucleotides: TGTGCCAGCAGCCTCGACAGGGGAAACAACGAGCAGTACTTC. Translated, it gives CASSLDRGNNEQYF.

For this clone: The same CDR3 can be traced to other DNA sequences in this sample. The V and J genes are TRBV2 and TRBJ1-1, with 8 nucleotides matching TRBD1. Trimming took 6 bases from V and 1 from J; bases not matched to a gene: 1. The CDR3 sequence is 13 residues long. Germline CDR1 SNHLY, CDR2 FYNNEI. The CDR3 protein is CASSGQGNTEAFF. The CDR3 nucleotides are TGTGCCAGCAGCGGACAGGGGAACACTGAAGCTTTCTTT.

The chain uses TRBV28 and TRBJ1-5; D gene unclear. The CDR3 totals 12 residues. The germline V gene has CDR1 MDHEN and CDR2 SYDVKM. Trimming took 10 bases from V and 4 from J, leaving 11 bases between them. CDR3 residues: CATGRGNQPQHF. The CDR3 DNA follows: TGTGCCACCGGGCGCGGGAATCAGCCCCAGCATTTT.